The clone carrying this T cell receptor beta chain was detected a few times. The target antigen is unknown. This sample is part of a study of T cells after yellow fever vaccination. Germline V CDR1 and CDR2: SGHTA, FQGNSA. Trimming shortened V by 0 bases and J by 0 bases, and 8 bases separated the two germline ends. CDR3 length: 15 residues. Overall study findings and caveats: Clonotype sharing between CD4 and CD8 compartments was small.

TCRdb itself ran the 5' RACE reads through MiXCR, one entry per CDR3 protein. The sample consists of under 300,000 distinct CDR3 sequences, more than 6.5% of them appearing once. The V and J genes are TRBV7-2 and TRBJ1-2; a weak D match, TRBD1 (6 bases). The receptor's source is a man in his thirties or forties who received the YFV17D yellow fever vaccine. The sample here was CD4+ T cells sorted from PBMCs, taken on the day of the yellow fever booster vaccination. The CDR3 DNA is TGTGCCAGCAGCTTAGCAGGGGGTTCTAACTATGGCTACACCTTC. Translation gives CASSLAGGSNYGYTF.